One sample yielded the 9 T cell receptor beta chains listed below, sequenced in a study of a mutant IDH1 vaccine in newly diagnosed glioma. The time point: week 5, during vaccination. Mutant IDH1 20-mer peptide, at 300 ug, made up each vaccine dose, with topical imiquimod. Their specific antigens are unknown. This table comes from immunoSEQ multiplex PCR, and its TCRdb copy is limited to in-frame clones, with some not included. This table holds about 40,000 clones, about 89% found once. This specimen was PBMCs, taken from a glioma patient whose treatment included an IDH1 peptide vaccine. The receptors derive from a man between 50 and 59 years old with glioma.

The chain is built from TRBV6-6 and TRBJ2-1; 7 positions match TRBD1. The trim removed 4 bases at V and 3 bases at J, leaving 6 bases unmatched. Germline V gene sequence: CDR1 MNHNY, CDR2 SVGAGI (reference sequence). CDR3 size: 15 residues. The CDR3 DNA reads TGTGCCAGCAGTTTCGGACAGGCCGGCTACAATGAGCAGTTCTTC. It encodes CASSFGQAGYNEQFF.

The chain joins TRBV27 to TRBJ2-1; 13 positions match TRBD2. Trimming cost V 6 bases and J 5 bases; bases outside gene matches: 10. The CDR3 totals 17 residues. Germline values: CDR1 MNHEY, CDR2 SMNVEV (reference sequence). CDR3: CASRGTTSGRPDNEQFF. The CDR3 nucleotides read TGTGCCAGCAGAGGAACGACTAGCGGGAGGCCCGACAATGAGCAGTTCTTC.

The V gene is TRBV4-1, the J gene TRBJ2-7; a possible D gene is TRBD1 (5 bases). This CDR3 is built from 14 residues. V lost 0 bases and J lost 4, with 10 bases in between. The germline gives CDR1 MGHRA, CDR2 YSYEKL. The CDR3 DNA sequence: TGCGCCAGCAGCCAAGATCTTAGGGGTTACGAGCAGTACTTC. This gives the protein CASSQDLRGYEQYF.

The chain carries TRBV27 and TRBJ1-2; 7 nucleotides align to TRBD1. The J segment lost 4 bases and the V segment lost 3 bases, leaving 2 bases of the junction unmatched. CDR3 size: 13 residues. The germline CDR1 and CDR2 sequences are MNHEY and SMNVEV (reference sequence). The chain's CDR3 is CASSLTGTYGYTF. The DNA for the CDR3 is TGTGCCAGCAGTTTGACAGGGACCTATGGCTACACCTTC.

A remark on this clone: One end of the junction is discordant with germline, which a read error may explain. The CDR3 reads CASSLAVAASTDTQYF. The CDR3 DNA sequence: TGTGCCAGCAGCCTAGCAGTAGCGGCAAGCACAGATACGCAGTATTTT. The chain joins TRBV7-9 to TRBJ2-3; possible D gene TRBD2, 6 bases. This CDR3 spans 16 amino acids. Germline lookup yields CDR1 SEHNR and CDR2 FQNEAQ (reference sequence).

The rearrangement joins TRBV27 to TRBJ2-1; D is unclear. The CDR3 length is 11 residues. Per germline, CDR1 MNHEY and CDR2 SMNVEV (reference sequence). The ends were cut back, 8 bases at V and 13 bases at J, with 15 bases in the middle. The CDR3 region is CASERGLHQFF. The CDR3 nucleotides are TGTGCCAGCGAACGAGGCTTACATCAGTTCTTC.

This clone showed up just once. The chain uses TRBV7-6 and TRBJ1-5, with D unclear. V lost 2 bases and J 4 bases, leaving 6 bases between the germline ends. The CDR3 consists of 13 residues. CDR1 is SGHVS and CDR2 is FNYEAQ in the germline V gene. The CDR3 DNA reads TGTGCCAGCAGCTTAAACACGAATCAGCCCCAGCATTTT. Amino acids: CASSLNTNQPQHF.

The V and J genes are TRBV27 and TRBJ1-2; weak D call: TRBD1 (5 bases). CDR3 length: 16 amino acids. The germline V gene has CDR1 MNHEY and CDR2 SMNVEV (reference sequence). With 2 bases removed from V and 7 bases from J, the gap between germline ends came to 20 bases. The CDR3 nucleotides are TGTGCCAGCAGTTTAGTCCCCAGGGCGGGGTTTAGTGGCTACACCTTC. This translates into CASSLVPRAGFSGYTF.

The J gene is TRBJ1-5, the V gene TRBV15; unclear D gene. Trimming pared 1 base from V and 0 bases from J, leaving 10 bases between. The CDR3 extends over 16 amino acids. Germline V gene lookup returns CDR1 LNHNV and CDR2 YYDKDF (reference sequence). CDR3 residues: CATSRGGMDSNQPQHF. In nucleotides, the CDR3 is TGTGCCACCAGCAGAGGCGGTATGGATAGCAATCAGCCCCAGCATTTT.